Detailed here is one TCR beta chain. What antigen it recognizes has not been identified. This sample is part of a study of monozygotic twins with inflammatory bowel disease (dated by TCRdb to between 2018 and 2021). Regarding the research as a whole: A total of roughly 28 monozygotic twin pairs were included in the full study, comprising nine German pairs (four IBD-concordant, five IBD-discordant) and 19 IBD-discordant Danish pairs. The search for disease-associated traits relied mainly on comparing, within discordant pairs, IBD patients with their genetically identical healthy co-twins. Each individual had, on average, about 151 000 unique TCRalpha sequences and 181 000 unique TCRbeta sequences available for analysis.

The CDR3 sequence holds 15 residues, the cysteine and phenylalanine included. No DNA has been recorded. CDR1 is given as SGHTA and CDR2 as FQGNSA, both from the germline V gene. Beyond this particular receptor, the publication reports: Compared with healthy twins, IBD patients shared fewer clonotypes with other individuals, and the difference was most pronounced in patients with signs of disease activity. Repertoire similarity did not differ between concordant and discordant twins, which could be due to limited statistical power. Background noise and inter-individual variability may have been introduced into the repertoires by the differing immunosuppressive treatments among patients. Measured by the inverse Simpson index, TCRbeta repertoire diversity was lower in IBD patients than in their healthy co-twins. The analysis was unable to tell apart different T cell subtypes. The results gave no support for a single strong signal or clonotype linked to IBD.

From each donor, a roughly 2.5 ml peripheral blood sample was collected into PAXgene tubes and stored at -80 degrees C. Total RNA was isolated from whole blood with the PAXgene blood miRNA kit on an automated QIAcube, without T cell sorting. Deep TCRalpha and TCRbeta repertoire profiling with unique molecular barcoding was performed on peripheral blood of monozygotic twin pairs concordant or discordant for inflammatory bowel disease. Smoking habits were recorded for all twin pairs, and individuals were classified as current, former or never smokers. Receptors were amplified or captured by 5' RACE. The input for every TCR library was around 3,600 ng of total RNA. cDNA was synthesized with SMARTScribe reverse transcriptase in eight separate reactions per sample. During cDNA synthesis, template switching introduced unique molecular identifiers that contained a 6-nucleotide sample barcode. Two nested PCRs of about 16 and 10 cycles amplified the TCRalpha and TCRbeta cDNA, and bead purification followed each PCR. Before amplification, cDNA was treated with uracil DNA-glycosylase and purified using the QIAquick PCR purification kit. The second PCR was the step at which Illumina TruSeq-compatible adapters and sample-specific barcodes were added. TapeStation and Qubit were used to check library quality and concentration, and around 5.3 ng of each library was pooled. Pooled libraries were sequenced on an Illumina HiSeq2500 single-index Rapid Run with 2 x 100 bp reads and custom sequencing primers. In the paper's pipeline: MiGEC version 1.2.6 was used for UMI-based consensus assembly, which corrected PCR and sequencing errors. MiXCR version 2.1.1 was used to carry out V(D)J alignment, clonotype assembly and CDR3 extraction. To normalise gene usage, clonotype sharing and MAIT/NKT TCR abundance, the top 1000, 10 000 and 20 000 clonotypes in each sample were analysed. Diversity was computed as the inverse Simpson index with the vegan R package after downsampling to 27 000 UMIs. Paired Mann-Whitney U tests were applied to discordant twin pairs, with Benjamini-Hochberg correction for multiple testing. TCRdb reprocessed the reads; each CDR3 protein sequence makes one entry, and DNA is unavailable. The authors' filters were not applied to this entry. This specimen's table enumerates a few hundred thousand distinct CDR3 sequences. The top ten clones comprise approximately 2.3% of the sample.

In this chain, TRBV7-2 is recombined with TRBJ1-1; the TCRdb D gene call, TRBD1, has no DNA to confirm it. The clonotype was recovered from a human donor with ulcerative colitis or Crohn's disease, or a healthy co-twin of an affected twin (not recorded which). Sequenced: blood. This receptor carries the CDR3 CASSPTGSANTEAFF.